Listed here are 12 T cell receptor beta chains from one sample, sequenced in a study of blood T cell repertoires in COVID-19. Only in-frame clones appear in the TCRdb table, and some are missing; sequencing was by immunoSEQ multiplex PCR. The table has about 270,000 clones, approximately 90% seen once; the top ten hold roughly 2.3%. Sequencing was done on a sample of PBMCs or T cells enriched from blood (not recorded which). The receptor source for this set is a woman in her late teens or twenties who had recovered from COVID-19.

The rearrangement uses TRBV28 and TRBJ1-2; TRBD1 might be the D (5 bases). This CDR3 is 12 amino acids long. The ends were cut back, 8 bases at V and 2 bases at J, with 9 bases in the middle. Germline-derived CDR1 and CDR2 are MDHEN and SYDVKM. This chain's CDR3 is CASRGTNYGYTF. In DNA form, the CDR3 reads TGTGCCAGCCGGGGGACCAACTATGGCTACACCTTC.

This clone was seen more than once but under ten times. This chain joins TRBV5-5 and TRBJ1-1; no clear D gene. CDR3 size: 14 residues. The V gene's germline CDR1 is SGHKS and CDR2 YYEKEE (reference sequence). The V and J ends lost 4 bases and 0 bases respectively, with 10 bases between them. CDR3 in amino acids: CASSQRDLNTEAFF. In DNA form, the CDR3 reads TGTGCCAGCAGCCAGAGGGATTTGAACACTGAAGCTTTCTTT.

The V call is TRBV5-6, the J call TRBJ2-1, with D maybe TRBD2 (6 bases). Germline values: CDR1 SGHDT, CDR2 YYEEEE. The V end was cut by 3 bases, the J end by 0 bases, with 13 bases between. The CDR3 consists of 16 residues. CDR3: CASSWGTSLSYNEQFF. CDR3 in DNA: TGTGCCAGCAGCTGGGGGACTTCCCTCTCCTACAATGAGCAGTTCTTC.

This clone was seen a single time. This chain joins TRBV19 and TRBJ1-3; 9 bases align to TRBD1. Germline lookup yields CDR1 LNHDA and CDR2 SQIVND (reference sequence). The CDR3 length is 15 residues. The V gene end was trimmed by 5 bases and the J gene end by 4 bases; junction bases not matched to a gene: 6. The CDR3 region has the DNA TGTGCCAGTAGTCCCTGGGACAGGGAGGGAAACACCATATATTTT. The encoded protein is CASSPWDREGNTIYF.

The CDR3 sequence is CAISEGAGGGDYGYTF. The CDR3, as DNA: TGTGCCATCAGTGAGGGGGCAGGGGGAGGTGACTATGGCTACACCTTC. The chain recombines TRBV10-3 with TRBJ1-2; 7 positions match TRBD1. This CDR3 spans 16 amino acids. The germline CDR1 and CDR2 sequences are ENHRY and SYGVKD. J gave up 3 bases and V 2 bases, and 9 bases lay outside the gene matches.

The gene calls are TRBV5-4 and TRBJ2-2; perhaps TRBD1 as D (5 bases). CDR1 is SGHNT, CDR2 YYREEE, per germline (reference sequence). Trimming stripped 4 bases from V and 1 base from J, with 14 bases between. The CDR3 runs 16 residues. The CDR3 DNA is TGTGCCAGCAGCCAGGTGGGGCGGTTGAACACCGGGGAGCTGTTTTTT. This encodes CASSQVGRLNTGELFF.

The chain uses TRBV7-9 and TRBJ2-5, with 7 bases lining up with TRBD2. The length of the CDR3 is 15 residues. CDR1 and CDR2 from the germline V gene are SEHNR and FQNEAQ (reference sequence). V shed 2 bases, J shed 4 bases, and the junction held 7 bases outside the gene matches. The CDR3 DNA reads as TGTGCCAGCAGCTTAAATCCGGGGAGGGGAGAGACCCAGTACTTC. Protein sequence: CASSLNPGRGETQYF.

In this sample, this clone turned up once. The genes are TRBV5-4 and TRBJ2-5; the D is unclear. The germline V gene encodes CDR1 SGHNT and CDR2 YYREEE (reference sequence). The CDR3 has 14 amino acids. Between the trimmed V and J ends, which lost 3 bases and 3 bases, there was a span of 12 bases. The CDR3 sequence: CASSSPGGEETQYF. Written as DNA, the CDR3 is TGTGCCAGCAGCTCCCCCGGCGGTGAAGAGACCCAGTACTTC. The full variable domain, in which reference TRBV5-4 and TRBJ2-5 provide the parts outside the CDR3, is ETGVTQSPTHLIKTRGQQVTLRCSSQSGHNTVSWYQQALGQGPQFIFQYYREEENGRGNFPPRFSGLQFPNYSSELNVNALELDDSALYLCASSSPGGEETQYFGPGTRLLVL.

V and J are TRBV18 and TRBJ1-2; D perhaps matches TRBD1 (6 bases). Between the trimmed V and J ends, which lost 4 bases and 4 bases, there was a span of 13 bases. The germline CDR1 and CDR2 sequences are KGHSH and LQKENI. CDR3 size: 14 residues. CDR3 protein: CASSRQTGSYGYTF. CDR3 nucleotides: TGTGCCAGCTCACGACAGACAGGCTCCTATGGCTACACCTTC.

This clone was recorded only once. This chain uses TRBV29-1 with TRBJ1-2; TRBD1 matches at 8 bases. V was pared by 4 bases and J by 8 bases, with 9 bases of the junction left unmatched. Germline assignment: CDR1 SQVTM and CDR2 ANQGSEA. The CDR3 covers 13 residues. The CDR3: CSVVTGDFEGYTF. The CDR3 DNA sequence: TGCAGCGTTGTGACAGGGGATTTCGAGGGCTACACCTTC.

This clone came up once. This CDR3 reads CASSIGQGSNEQFF. CDR3 DNA sequence: TGTGCCAGCAGTATCGGACAGGGGTCGAATGAGCAGTTCTTC. This chain links TRBV6-4 with TRBJ2-1, with 9 bases aligning to TRBD1. The V and J ends lost 5 bases and 7 bases, in that order; junction bases with no gene match: 6. Germline-derived CDR1 and CDR2 are MRHNA and SNTAGT. This CDR3 is built from 14 residues.

This clone was detected a few times. The V gene is TRBV5-6, the J gene TRBJ1-2; TRBD1 matches at 7 bases. The length of the CDR3 is 17 residues. Trimming took 2 bases from V and 4 from J; bases not matched to a gene: 14. CDR1 is SGHDT, CDR2 YYEEEE, per germline. For the CDR3, the DNA is TGTGCCAGCAGCTTAACAGGGGAGGCCTTATTAGCCTATGGCTACACCTTC. This gives the protein CASSLTGEALLAYGYTF.